The 12 T cell receptor beta chains below all came from one sample that was sequenced in a study of T cells after yellow fever vaccination. Each CDR3 protein gets one entry after TCRdb re-called the 5' RACE reads with MiXCR. The repertoire has a few hundred thousand distinct CDR3 sequences, roughly a sixth of them found once; the top ten carry roughly 17%. Material: PBMCs, obtained about 5 days after the first yellow fever vaccination. These receptor sequences come from a young man who received the YFV17D yellow fever vaccine.

The chain uses TRBV7-2 and TRBJ1-5, with no clear D. Germline V CDR1 and CDR2: SGHTA, FQGNSA. V lost 3 bases, J lost 0 bases, and 6 bases lay in between. The CDR3 is made up of 14 amino acids. CDR3 sequence: CASSFRDSNQPQHF. As DNA, the CDR3 is TGTGCCAGCAGCTTTCGTGATAGCAATCAGCCCCAGCATTTT.

V gene TRBV5-1 combines with J gene TRBJ2-7, with TRBD1 matching over 9 bases. In germline, CDR1 is SGHRS, CDR2 YFSETQ. The CDR3 is made up of 14 amino acids. The V segment lost 2 bases and the J segment 4 bases; nucleotides outside the gene matches: 4. CDR3 DNA: TGCGCCAGCAGCTTCTACGGGACAGGGTACGAGCAGTACTTC. Its protein product is CASSFYGTGYEQYF.

This chain links TRBV6-2 or TRBV6-3 with TRBJ1-5, with D possibly matching TRBD1 (5 bases). V lost 1 base, J lost 2 bases, and 12 bases lay in between. Germline CDR1 is MNHEY and CDR2 is SVGEGT. The CDR3 has 16 residues. The CDR3 sequence is CASSYWPGVGNQPQHF. The CDR3 region has the DNA TGTGCCAGCAGTTACTGGCCGGGGGTTGGCAATCAGCCCCAGCATTTT.

V usage is TRBV7-9 and J usage is TRBJ2-2; 10 nucleotides match TRBD1. Germline-derived CDR1 and CDR2 are SEHNR and FQNEAQ (reference sequence). The V and J ends lost 3 bases and 1 base, in that order; junction bases with no gene match: 5. This CDR3 contains 17 residues. CDR3 DNA sequence: TGTGCCAGCAGCTTTCCGAGGGACAGGGGGAACACCGGGGAGCTGTTTTTT. It yields the protein CASSFPRDRGNTGELFF.

This clonotype was picked up a small number of times. Compared with germline, one end of the junction differs, possibly owing to a read error. V is TRBV20-1 and J is TRBJ1-2, with D unresolved. Looked up from germline, CDR1 is DFQATT and CDR2 is SNEGSKA (reference sequence). CDR3 length equals 12 residues. The CDR3 sequence is CSARDQRYGLDF. The CDR3 DNA reads as TGCAGTGCTAGAGATCAAAGATATGGCTTGGACTTC.

There are a few counts of this clonotype. CDR3 amino acids: CASSLRQGIDTQYF. In nucleotides, the CDR3 is TGTGCCAGCAGCTTACGTCAGGGGATAGATACGCAGTATTTT. V is TRBV7-3 and J is TRBJ2-3, with D perhaps matching TRBD1 (6 bases). The CDR3 has 14 residues. Germline V gene data show CDR1 as SGHTA and CDR2 as FQGTGA. With 2 bases removed from V and 5 bases from J, the gap between germline ends came to 11 bases.

This clonotype occurred a few times. The V gene is TRBV5-1, the J gene TRBJ1-6; the D gene is possibly TRBD1 (6 bases). The V gene lost 4 bases and the J gene lost 7 bases, with 12 bases spanning the gap. CDR3 length: 14 residues. CDR1 is SGHRS, CDR2 YFSETQ, per germline. The CDR3: CASSESGHNSPLHF. The CDR3 region has the DNA TGCGCCAGCAGCGAATCGGGACACAATTCACCCCTCCACTTT.

This chain uses TRBV7-6 with TRBJ2-7, with 11 bases aligning to TRBD1. Germline V gene sequence: CDR1 SGHVS, CDR2 FNYEAQ. The ends lost 5 bases at V and 7 bases at J; junction bases unmatched: 7. This CDR3 has 14 residues. The CDR3 loop reads CASSLQDRGREQYF. The CDR3 region has the DNA TGTGCCAGCAGCCTACAGGACAGGGGGCGAGAGCAGTACTTC.

The chain recombines TRBV9 with TRBJ2-1; TRBD1 matches 8 bases. The CDR3 covers 17 residues. The germline V gene encodes CDR1 SGDLS and CDR2 YYNGEE. V was pared by 2 bases and J by 7 bases, with 14 bases of the junction left unmatched. The CDR3 spells CASSVWEDRVLRNEQFF. CDR3 DNA sequence: TGTGCCAGCAGCGTTTGGGAGGACAGGGTTCTTCGTAATGAGCAGTTCTTC.

This clonotype has just a few counts. V and J are TRBV5-4 and TRBJ1-6, with D unresolved. V lost 0 bases, J lost 10 bases, and 17 bases lay in between. The CDR3 has 16 residues. The V gene's germline CDR1 is SGHNT and CDR2 YYREEE (reference sequence). The chain's CDR3 is CASSLVSHSGGSPLHF. In nucleotides, the CDR3 is TGTGCCAGCAGCTTGGTCTCACACTCCGGTGGATCACCCCTCCACTTT.

This clonotype was observed a few times. The J gene is TRBJ1-1, the V gene TRBV7-9; no reliable D call. Trimming removed 5 bases at V and 0 bases at J, with 10 bases between. Germline V gene data show CDR1 as SEHNR and CDR2 as FQNEAQ (reference sequence). The CDR3 is 14 amino acids. The CDR3 DNA sequence: TGTGCCAGCAGCGCGGGCCCTTTGAACACTGAAGCTTTCTTT. Residues: CASSAGPLNTEAFF.

This clonotype has only a few counts. The gene calls are TRBV27 and TRBJ2-1; TRBD1 agrees at 10 bases. The CDR3 has 14 amino acids. The germline CDR1 and CDR2 sequences are MNHEY and SMNVEV (reference sequence). The V gene end was trimmed by 6 bases and the J gene end by 6 bases; junction bases not matched to a gene: 5. CDR3 in DNA: TGTGCCAGCAGAGTGGGACAGGGGAGCAATGAGCAGTTCTTC. The encoded protein is CASRVGQGSNEQFF.